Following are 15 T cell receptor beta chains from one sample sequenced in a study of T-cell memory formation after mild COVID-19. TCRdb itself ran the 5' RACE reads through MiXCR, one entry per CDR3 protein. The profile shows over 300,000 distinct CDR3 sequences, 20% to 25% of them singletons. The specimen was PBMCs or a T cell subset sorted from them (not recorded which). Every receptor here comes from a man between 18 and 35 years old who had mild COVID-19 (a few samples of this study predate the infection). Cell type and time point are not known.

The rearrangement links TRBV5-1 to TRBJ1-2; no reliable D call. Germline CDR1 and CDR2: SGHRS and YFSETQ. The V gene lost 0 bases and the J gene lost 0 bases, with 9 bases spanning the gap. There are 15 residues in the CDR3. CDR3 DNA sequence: TGCGCCAGCAGCTTGGAGGGAGTCTCTAACTATGGCTACACCTTC. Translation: CASSLEGVSNYGYTF.

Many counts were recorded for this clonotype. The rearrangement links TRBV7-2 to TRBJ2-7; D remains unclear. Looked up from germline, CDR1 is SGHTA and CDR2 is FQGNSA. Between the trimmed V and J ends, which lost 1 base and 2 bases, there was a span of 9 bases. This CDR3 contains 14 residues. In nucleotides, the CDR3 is TGTGCCAGCAGCTTAGGATTGGACGCCTACGAGCAGTACTTC. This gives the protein CASSLGLDAYEQYF. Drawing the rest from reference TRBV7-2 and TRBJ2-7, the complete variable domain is GAGVSQSPSNKVTEKGKDVELRCDPISGHTALYWYRQSLGQGLEFLIYFQGNSAPDKSGLPSDRFSAERTGGSVSTLTIQRTQQEDSAVYLCASSLGLDAYEQYFGPGTRLTVT.

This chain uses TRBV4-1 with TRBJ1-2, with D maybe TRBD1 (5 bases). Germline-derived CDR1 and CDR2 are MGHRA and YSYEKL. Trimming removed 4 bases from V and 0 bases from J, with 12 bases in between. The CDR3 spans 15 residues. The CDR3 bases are TGCGCCAGCAGCCCCGACAGAGCTACTAACTATGGCTACACCTTC. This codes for CASSPDRATNYGYTF.

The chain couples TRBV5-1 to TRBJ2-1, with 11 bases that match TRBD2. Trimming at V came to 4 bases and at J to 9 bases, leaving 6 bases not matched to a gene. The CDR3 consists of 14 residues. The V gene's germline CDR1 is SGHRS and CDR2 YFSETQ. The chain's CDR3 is CASSQTSGGSEQFF. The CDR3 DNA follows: TGCGCCAGCAGCCAAACTAGCGGGGGAAGTGAGCAGTTCTTC.

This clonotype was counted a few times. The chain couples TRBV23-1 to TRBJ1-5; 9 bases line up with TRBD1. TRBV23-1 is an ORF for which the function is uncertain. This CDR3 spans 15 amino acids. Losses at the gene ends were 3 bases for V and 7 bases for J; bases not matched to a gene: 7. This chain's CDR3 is CASSQFRDRVQPQHF. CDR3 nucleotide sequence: TGCGCCAGCAGTCAGTTCCGGGACAGGGTCCAGCCCCAGCATTTT.

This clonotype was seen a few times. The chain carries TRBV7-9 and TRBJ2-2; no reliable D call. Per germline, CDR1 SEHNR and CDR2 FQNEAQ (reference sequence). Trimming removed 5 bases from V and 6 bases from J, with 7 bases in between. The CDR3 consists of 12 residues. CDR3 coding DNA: TGTGCCAGCAGCCACGGGTCCGGGGAGCTGTTTTTT. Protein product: CASSHGSGELFF.

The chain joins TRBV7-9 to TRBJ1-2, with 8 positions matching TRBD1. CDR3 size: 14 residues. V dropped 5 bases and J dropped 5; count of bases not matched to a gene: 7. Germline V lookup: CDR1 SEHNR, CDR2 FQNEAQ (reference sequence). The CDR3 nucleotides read TGTGCCAGCAGCCCTCGGACAGGGAGTTATGGCTACACCTTC. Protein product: CASSPRTGSYGYTF.

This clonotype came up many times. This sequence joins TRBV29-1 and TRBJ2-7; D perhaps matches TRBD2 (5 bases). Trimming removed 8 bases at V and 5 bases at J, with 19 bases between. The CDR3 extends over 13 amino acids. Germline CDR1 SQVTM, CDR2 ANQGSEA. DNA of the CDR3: TGCAGCCTAAAAACGGGGAAGTCGAACGAGCAGTACTTC. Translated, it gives CSLKTGKSNEQYF.

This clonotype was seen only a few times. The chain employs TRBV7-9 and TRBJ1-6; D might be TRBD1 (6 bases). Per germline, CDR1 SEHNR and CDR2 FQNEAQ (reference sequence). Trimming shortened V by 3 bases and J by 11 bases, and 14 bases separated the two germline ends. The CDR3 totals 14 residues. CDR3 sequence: CASSLGKGGAPLHF. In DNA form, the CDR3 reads TGTGCCAGCAGCTTGGGAAAAGGGGGTGCACCCCTCCACTTT.

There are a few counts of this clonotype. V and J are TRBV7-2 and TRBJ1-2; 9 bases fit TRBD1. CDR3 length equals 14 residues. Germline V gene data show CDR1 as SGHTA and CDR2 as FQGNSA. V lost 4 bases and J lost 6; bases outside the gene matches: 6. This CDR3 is CASSSRDREHGYTF. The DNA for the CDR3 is TGTGCCAGCAGCTCTCGGGACAGGGAGCATGGCTACACCTTC.

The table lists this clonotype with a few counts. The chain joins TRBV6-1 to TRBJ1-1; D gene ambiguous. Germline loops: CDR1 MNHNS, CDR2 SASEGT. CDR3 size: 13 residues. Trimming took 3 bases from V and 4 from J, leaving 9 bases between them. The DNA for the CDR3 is TGTGCCAGCAGTGACTTCGAGGGCACTGAAGCTTTCTTT. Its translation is CASSDFEGTEAFF.

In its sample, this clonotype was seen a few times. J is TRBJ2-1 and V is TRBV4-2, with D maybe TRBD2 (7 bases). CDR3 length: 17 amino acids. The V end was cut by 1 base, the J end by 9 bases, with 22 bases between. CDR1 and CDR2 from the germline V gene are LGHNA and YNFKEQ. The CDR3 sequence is CASSQADTRGGRGEQFF. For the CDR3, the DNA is TGTGCCAGCAGCCAAGCCGACACGAGGGGGGGCCGGGGTGAGCAGTTCTTC.

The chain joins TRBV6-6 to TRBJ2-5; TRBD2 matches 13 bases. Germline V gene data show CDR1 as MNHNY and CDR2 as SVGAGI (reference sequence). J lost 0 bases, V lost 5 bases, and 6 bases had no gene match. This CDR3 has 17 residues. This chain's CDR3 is CASSRLAGGLYQETQYF. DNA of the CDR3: TGTGCCAGCAGTCGACTAGCGGGGGGCTTGTACCAAGAGACCCAGTACTTC.

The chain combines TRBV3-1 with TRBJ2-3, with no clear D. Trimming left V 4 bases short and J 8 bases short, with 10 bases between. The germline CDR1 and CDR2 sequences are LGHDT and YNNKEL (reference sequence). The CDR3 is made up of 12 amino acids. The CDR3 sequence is CASSPREGTQYF. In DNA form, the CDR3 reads TGTGCCAGCAGCCCCCGCGAAGGTACGCAGTATTTT.

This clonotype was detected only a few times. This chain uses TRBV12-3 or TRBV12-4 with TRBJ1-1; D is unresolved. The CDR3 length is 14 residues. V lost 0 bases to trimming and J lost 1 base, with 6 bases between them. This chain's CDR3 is CASSLALWNTEAFF. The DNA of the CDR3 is TGTGCCAGCAGTTTAGCGCTTTGGAACACTGAAGCTTTCTTT.